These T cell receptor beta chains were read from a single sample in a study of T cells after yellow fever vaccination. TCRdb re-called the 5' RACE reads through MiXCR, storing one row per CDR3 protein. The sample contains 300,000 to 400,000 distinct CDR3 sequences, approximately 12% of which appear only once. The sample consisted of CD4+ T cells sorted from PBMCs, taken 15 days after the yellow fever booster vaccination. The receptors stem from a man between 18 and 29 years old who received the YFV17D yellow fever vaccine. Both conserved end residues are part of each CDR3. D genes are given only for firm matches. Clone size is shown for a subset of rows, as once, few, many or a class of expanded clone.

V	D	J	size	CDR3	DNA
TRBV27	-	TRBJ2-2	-	CASSHTMNTGELFF	TGTGCCAGCAGTCATACTATGAACACCGGGGAGCTGTTTTTT
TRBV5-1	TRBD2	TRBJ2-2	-	CASVLSPGLDAGELFF	TGCGCCAGCGTTCTTTCTCCGGGACTAGACGCCGGGGAGCTGTTTTTT
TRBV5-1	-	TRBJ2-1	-	CASSLDPLSNEQFF	TGCGCCAGCAGCTTGGACCCGCTGAGCAATGAGCAGTTCTTC
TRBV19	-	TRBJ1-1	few	CASRRQVNTEAFF	TGTGCCAGTAGGCGACAGGTGAACACTGAAGCTTTCTTT
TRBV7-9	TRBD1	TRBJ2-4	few	CASSTGQGLAKNIQYF	TGTGCCAGCAGCACCGGACAGGGGCTAGCCAAAAACATTCAGTACTTC
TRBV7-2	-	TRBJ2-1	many	CASSLVSRHNEQFF	TGTGCCAGCAGCTTAGTCTCCAGACACAATGAGCAGTTCTTC
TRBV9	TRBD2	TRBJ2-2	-	CASSVASSGTGELFF	TGTGCCAGCAGCGTAGCCTCTAGCGGCACCGGGGAGCTGTTTTTT
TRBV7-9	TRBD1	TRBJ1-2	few	CASPRQGGYGYTF	TGTGCCAGTCCCCGTCAGGGGGGCTATGGCTACACCTTC
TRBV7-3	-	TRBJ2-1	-	CASSPAGREQFF	TGTGCCAGCAGCCCCGCCGGGCGTGAGCAGTTCTTC
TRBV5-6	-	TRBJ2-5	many	CASSLTSVETQYF	TGTGCCAGCAGCTTGACTAGTGTGGAGACCCAGTACTTC
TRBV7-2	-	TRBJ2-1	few	CASIVVNEQFF	TGTGCCAGCATTGTCGTCAATGAGCAGTTCTTC
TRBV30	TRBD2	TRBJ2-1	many	CAWSAGTSGFNEQFF	TGTGCCTGGAGTGCAGGGACTAGCGGGTTCAATGAGCAGTTCTTC
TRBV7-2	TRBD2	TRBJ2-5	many	CASSLTSGGLVETQYF	TGTGCCAGCAGCTTAACCAGCGGGGGGCTAGTAGAGACCCAGTACTTC
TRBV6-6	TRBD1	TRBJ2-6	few	CASSYSGQGMFSGANVLTF	TGTGCCAGCAGTTACTCTGGACAGGGGATGTTTTCTGGGGCCAACGTCCTGACTTTC
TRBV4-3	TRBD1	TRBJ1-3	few	CASSQWDREGNTIYF	TGCGCCAGCAGCCAGTGGGACAGGGAGGGAAACACCATATATTTT
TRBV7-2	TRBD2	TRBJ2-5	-	CASSPWDSGGAETQYF	TGTGCCAGCAGCCCCTGGGACTCCGGGGGGGCGGAGACCCAGTACTTC
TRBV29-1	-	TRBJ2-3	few	CSVEGGPADTQYF	TGCAGCGTTGAAGGGGGGCCGGCAGATACGCAGTATTTT
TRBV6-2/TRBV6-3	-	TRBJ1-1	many	CASSFNGLGNTEAFF	TGTGCCAGCAGTTTCAATGGTTTAGGGAACACTGAAGCTTTCTTT
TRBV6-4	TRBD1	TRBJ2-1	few	CASSSQGSNEQFF	TGTGCCAGCAGCTCACAGGGGTCCAATGAGCAGTTCTTC
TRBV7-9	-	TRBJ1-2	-	CASSGQPGSGGYTF	TGTGCCAGCAGCGGTCAGCCAGGGTCAGGTGGCTACACCTTC
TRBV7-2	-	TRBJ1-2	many	CASRPPSTVVLNYGYTF	TGTGCCAGCAGACCCCCGAGCACAGTGGTTTTGAACTATGGCTACACCTTC
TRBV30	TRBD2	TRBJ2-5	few	CAWSLLGDSGGRTQYF	TGTGCCTGGAGTTTACTCGGGGATAGCGGGGGTCGGACCCAGTACTTC
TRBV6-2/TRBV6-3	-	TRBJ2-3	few	CASSYAGSTDTQYF	TGTGCCAGCAGTTACGCAGGGAGCACAGATACGCAGTATTTT
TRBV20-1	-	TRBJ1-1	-	CSAMGYGSMNTEAFF	TGCAGTGCCATGGGGTACGGAAGCATGAACACTGAAGCTTTCTTT
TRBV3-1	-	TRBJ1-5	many	CASSQSSGADQPQHF	TGTGCCAGCAGCCAATCCTCGGGCGCCGATCAGCCCCAGCATTTT
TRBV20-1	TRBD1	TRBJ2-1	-	CSASQGARDNEQFF	TGCAGTGCTAGCCAGGGGGCTCGGGACAATGAGCAGTTCTTC
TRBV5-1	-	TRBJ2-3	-	CASSSRGYTDTQYF	TGCGCCAGCAGCAGCAGGGGTTACACAGATACGCAGTATTTT
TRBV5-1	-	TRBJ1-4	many	CASSFASTGGEKLFF	TGCGCCAGCAGCTTCGCGTCAACAGGAGGTGAAAAACTGTTTTTT
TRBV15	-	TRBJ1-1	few	CAARLARGSTEAFF	TGTGCCGCCCGACTTGCACGCGGCAGCACTGAAGCTTTCTTT
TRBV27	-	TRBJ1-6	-	CASSGREDSPLHF	TGTGCCAGCAGCGGCAGGGAGGATTCACCCCTCCACTTT
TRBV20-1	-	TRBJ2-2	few	CSAPGQPGELFF	TGCAGTGCCCCCGGACAGCCCGGGGAGCTGTTTTTT
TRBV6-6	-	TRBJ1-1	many	CASSYVPDTEAFF	TGTGCCAGCAGTTATGTGCCTGACACTGAAGCTTTCTTT
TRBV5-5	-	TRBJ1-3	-	CASSLPGANTIYF	TGTGCCAGCAGCTTGCCAGGGGCAAACACCATATATTTT
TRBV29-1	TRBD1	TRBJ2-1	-	CSVFDRGFNEQFF	TGCAGCGTTTTTGACAGGGGGTTCAATGAGCAGTTCTTC
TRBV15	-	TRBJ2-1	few	CATSRGGASYNEQFF	TGTGCCACCAGCAGAGGGGGGGCATCCTACAATGAGCAGTTCTTC
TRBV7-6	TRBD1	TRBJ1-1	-	CASSYGTGKEAFF	TGTGCCAGCAGCTACGGGACAGGGAAGGAAGCTTTCTTT
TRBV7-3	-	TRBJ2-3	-	CASSAGFDTQYF	TGTGCCAGCAGCGCGGGTTTCGATACGCAGTATTTT
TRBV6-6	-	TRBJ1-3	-	CASTLGADTIYF	TGTGCCAGCACCTTGGGGGCTGACACCATATATTTT
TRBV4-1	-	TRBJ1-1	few	CASSRGLTANTEAFF	TGCGCCAGCAGCCGAGGGTTGACAGCGAACACTGAAGCTTTCTTT
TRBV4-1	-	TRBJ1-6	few	CASSQGRINSPLHF	TGCGCCAGCAGCCAAGGTAGAATTAATTCACCCCTCCACTTT
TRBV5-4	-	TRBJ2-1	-	CASSLYGNEQFF	TGTGCCAGCAGCTTGTATGGTAATGAGCAGTTCTTC
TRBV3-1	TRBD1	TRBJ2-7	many	CASSQGQGAREQYF	TGTGCCAGCAGCCAGGGACAGGGGGCACGCGAGCAGTACTTC
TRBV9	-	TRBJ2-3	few	CASRRVSTSTDTQYF	TGTGCCAGCAGAAGGGTCTCCACTAGCACAGATACGCAGTATTTT